Given below is one TCR beta chain in context. Its specificity is unknown. These data originate in a study of lymphopenia after photon versus proton radiotherapy. Study-wide results and limits: Only patients who died were analyzed for survival; proton advantage is unproven.

Sequencing used immunoSEQ multiplex PCR; TCRdb keeps in-frame clones, though not all of them. The sample lists 150,000 to 200,000 clones, approximately 91% occurring once. V dropped 3 bases and J dropped 6 bases, with 7 bases sitting between them. The CDR3 consists of 12 residues. Germline CDR1 and CDR2: SGHRS and YFSETQ. This clonotype originated in a man aged 45-60 years with gastric cancer. The chain is built from TRBV5-1 and TRBJ2-4; unclear D gene. The specimen comprised peripheral blood, sampled from a patient treated with photon-based radiotherapy. CDR3 amino acids: CASSSEGNIQYF. CDR3 nucleotide sequence: TGCGCCAGCAGCTCCGAAGGAAACATTCAGTACTTC. Full variable domain (remainder filled in from reference TRBV5-1 and TRBJ2-4): KAGVTQTPRYLIKTRGQQVTLSCSPISGHRSVSWYQQTPGQGLQFLFEYFSETQRNKGNFPGRFSGRQFSNSRSEMNVSTLELGDSALYLCASSSEGNIQYFGAGTRLSVL.